This TCR beta chain came from a study of cytomegalovirus exposure and HLA in healthy donors. With 4 bases clipped from V and 1 base from J, the junction kept 11 bases outside the gene matches. Germline loops: CDR1 LGHNA, CDR2 YSLEER. The CDR3 is 18 residues long. PCR amplification relied on 60 Vbeta primers (plus 13 Jbeta primers). Generated by immunoSEQ multiplex PCR, the TCRdb table keeps only in-frame clones and is missing some. The sample lists approximately 150,000 clones; roughly 79% were seen once. The rearrangement uses TRBV4-3 and TRBJ2-2; 8 bases match TRBD1. Material: PBMCs. This sequence was found in a male donor in good health and CMV-seronegative. In DNA, the CDR3 is TGCGCCAGCAGCCTTCGGCGGGTCGGGACAGGGAACACCGGGGAGCTGTTTTTT. Residues: CASSLRRVGTGNTGELFF.